This T cell receptor (beta chain) was sequenced for a study of blood T cell repertoires in COVID-19. As for the study in general: Acute and convalescent COVID-19 samples came from the United States, Italy and Spain. T cells, B-cell-depleted T cells, or PBMCs supplied cDNA or gDNA.

The ends lost 1 base at V and 7 bases at J; junction bases unmatched: 5. Germline CDR1 is PRHDT and CDR2 is FYEKMQ (reference sequence). The CDR3 has 17 amino acids. Recruited during active infection, patients (from Seattle) were subsequently followed longitudinally. Here immunoSEQ multiplex PCR was the method, and the copy in TCRdb shows in-frame clones only, minus some. Of tens of thousands of clones in the sample, approximately 80% were seen once. The clonotype originates from a man older than 75 with COVID-19, enrolled during active disease. The chain couples TRBV13 to TRBJ2-1; 15 bases fit TRBD2. Sequencing was done on a sample of peripheral blood. CDR3 DNA sequence: TGTGCCAGCAGCTTAGACTGGACTAGCGGGGGGGCGAATGAGCAGTTCTTC. Protein: CASSLDWTSGGANEQFF.